Listed here are 2 T cell receptor beta chains from one sample, sequenced in a study of cytomegalovirus exposure and HLA in healthy donors. Primers for the PCR totalled 60 Vbeta and 13 Jbeta. Data came from immunoSEQ multiplex PCR; TCRdb stores just in-frame clones and leaves some out. The sample carries about 130,000 clones, 55% to 75% recorded once. Sequencing was carried out using PBMCs. The receptor set was obtained from a man under 40 in good health and CMV-seropositive.

V usage is TRBV5-6 and J usage is TRBJ2-1; D possibly corresponds to TRBD2 (5 bases). Trimming shortened V by 2 bases and J by 0 bases, and 18 bases separated the two germline ends. This CDR3 comprises 18 residues. Germline loops: CDR1 SGHDT, CDR2 YYEEEE. CDR3 DNA sequence: TGTGCCAGCAGCTTCAGCGGCTCTAGCAGTTACTCCTACAATGAGCAGTTCTTC. This translates into CASSFSGSSSYSYNEQFF.

The rearrangement links TRBV5-8 to TRBJ1-2; 7 positions match TRBD1. V was pared by 0 bases and J by 7 bases, with 3 bases of the junction left unmatched. The germline CDR1 and CDR2 sequences are SGHTS and YDEGEE. The CDR3 runs to 13 residues. CDR3 region: CASSLGQGIGYTF. CDR3 coding DNA: TGTGCCAGCAGCTTGGGACAGGGAATTGGCTACACCTTC.